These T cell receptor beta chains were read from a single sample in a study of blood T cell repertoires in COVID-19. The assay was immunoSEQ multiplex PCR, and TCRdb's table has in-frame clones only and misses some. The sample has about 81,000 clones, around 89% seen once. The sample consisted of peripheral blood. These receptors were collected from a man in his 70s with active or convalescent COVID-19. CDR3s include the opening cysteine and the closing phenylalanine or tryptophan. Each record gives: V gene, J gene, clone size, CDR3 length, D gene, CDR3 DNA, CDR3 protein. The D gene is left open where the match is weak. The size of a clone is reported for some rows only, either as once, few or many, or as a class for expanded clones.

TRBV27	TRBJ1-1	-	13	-	TGTGCCAGCAGTTTAGGAGTAGGCACTGAAGCTTTCTTT	CASSLGVGTEAFF
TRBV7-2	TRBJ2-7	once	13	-	TGTGCCAGCAGCTTAGACAGGGTCTACGAGCAGTACTTC	CASSLDRVYEQYF
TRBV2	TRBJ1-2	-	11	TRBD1	TGTGCCAGCATTCCAGGGGGAGGCTACACCTTC	CASIPGGGYTF
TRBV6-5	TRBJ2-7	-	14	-	TGTGCCAGCAGGTGGGCAGGCATGGATGTCGAGCAGTACTTC	CASRWAGMDVEQYF
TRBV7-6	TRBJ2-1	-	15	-	TGTGCCAGCAGCTTAAGGGTAGCGGAACCTCCCGAGCAGTTCTTC	CASSLRVAEPPEQFF
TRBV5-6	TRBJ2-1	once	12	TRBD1	TGTGCCAGCAGCTGGGGCACAGACAGGGAGTTCTTC	CASSWGTDREFF
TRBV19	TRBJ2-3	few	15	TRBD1	TGTGCCAGTAGCACTCGGACAGGAGACTATCCTACGCAGTATTTT	CASSTRTGDYPTQYF
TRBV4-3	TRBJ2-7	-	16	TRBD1	TGCGCCAGCAGCCAAGGGACAGGGGGCCGCGGCGGAGAGCAGTACTTC	CASSQGTGGRGGEQYF
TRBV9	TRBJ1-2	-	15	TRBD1	TGTGCCAGCAGCGCCGTTTCCGGGACAGGCACGGGCTACACCTTC	CASSAVSGTGTGYTF
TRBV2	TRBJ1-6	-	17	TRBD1	TGTGCCAGCAGGGGCAGGGGGCGGCTTGACTCTAATTCACCCCTCCACTTT	CASRGRGRLDSNSPLHF
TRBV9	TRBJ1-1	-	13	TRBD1	TGTGCCAGCAGCGAACAGGGGGCGGGTGAAGCTTTCTTT	CASSEQGAGEAFF
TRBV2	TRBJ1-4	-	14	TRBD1	TGTGCCAGCAGGGACAGGGTTGCTAATGAAAAACTGTTTTTT	CASRDRVANEKLFF
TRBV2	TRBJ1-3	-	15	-	TGTGCCAGCAGTGACCGACAGTTCTCTGGAAACACCATATATTTT	CASSDRQFSGNTIYF
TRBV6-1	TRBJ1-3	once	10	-	TGTGCCAGCAGTGAATGGACTATCTATTTT	CASSEWTIYF
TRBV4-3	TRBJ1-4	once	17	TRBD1	TGCGCCAGCAGCCAAGACGCGGAGGGGGCCCATTTTGAAAAACTGTTTTTT	CASSQDAEGAHFEKLFF
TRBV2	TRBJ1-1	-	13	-	TGTGCCAGCAGGCGTACGGGGGACACTGAAGCTTTCTTT	CASRRTGDTEAFF
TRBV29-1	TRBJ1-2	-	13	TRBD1	TGCAGCGTTGAATACAGGGGTGGGTATGGCTACACCTTC	CSVEYRGGYGYTF
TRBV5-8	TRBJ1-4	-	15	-	TGTGCCAGCAGCTTTCGTCCAGGCAACTTCGAAAAACTGTTTTTT	CASSFRPGNFEKLFF
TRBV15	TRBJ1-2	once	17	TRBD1	TGTGCCACCAGCAGAGATAAGGGGGCGCTCGGCGGGTCCGGCTACACCTTC	CATSRDKGALGGSGYTF
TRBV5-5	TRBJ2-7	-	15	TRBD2	TGTGCCAGCAGCTCGATCACTAGCGGGGGAGCTGGGCAGTACTTC	CASSSITSGGAGQYF
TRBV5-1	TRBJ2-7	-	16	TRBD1	TGCGCCAGCAGCCCCAGAGCGGGGACAGGGGCGTACGAGCAGTACTTC	CASSPRAGTGAYEQYF
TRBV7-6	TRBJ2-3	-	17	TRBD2	TGTGCCAGCAGCTTGGGAGCGGGGGGGCCGGGTACAGATACGCAGTATTTT	CASSLGAGGPGTDTQYF
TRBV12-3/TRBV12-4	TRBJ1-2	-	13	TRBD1	TGTGCCAGCAGACCGGACAGGACTTACGGCTACACCTTC	CASRPDRTYGYTF
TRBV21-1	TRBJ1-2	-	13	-	TGTGCCAGCAAACCCGCCGGTTGTTGGGGCTACACCTTC	CASKPAGCWGYTF
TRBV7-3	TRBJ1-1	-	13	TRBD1	TGTGCCAGCAGCGGACAGGGCCGGAAAAAAGCTTTCTTT	CASSGQGRKKAFF
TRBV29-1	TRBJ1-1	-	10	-	TGCAGCGTTGTTGAGGATGAAGCTTTCTTT	CSVVEDEAFF
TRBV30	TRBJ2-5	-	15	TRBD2	TGTGCCTGGAGTAATGAGGCGGGGGGGCAAGAGACCCAGTACTTC	CAWSNEAGGQETQYF
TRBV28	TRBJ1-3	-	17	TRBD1	TGTGCCAGCAGTTTGCGGGGTGGAGGGGGCTCAGGAAACACCATATATTTT	CASSLRGGGGSGNTIYF